This TCR beta chain was observed in a study of CD8+CD57+ T cells in acquired aplastic anemia. Patients included in sequencing had previously demonstrated CD8+CD57+ cell expansion by flow cytometry. No therapy had been given to the patients at the time of blood sampling. TCR beta VDJ combinations and CDR3 sequences were profiled from genomic DNA. TCRdb called the reads again in MiXCR, with one record for every CDR3 protein. This table holds some 200,000 distinct CDR3 sequences, 40% to 50% found once. The receptor's source is a human donor with aplastic anemia. Sequences were obtained from sorted CD4+, CD8+, or CD8+CD57+ T cells (not recorded which) from PBMCs.

CDR3 sequence reads: CATTVRYQETQYF. CDR3 coding DNA: TGTGCCACTACCGTGAGGTACCAAGAGACCCAGTACTTC. This chain joins TRBV15 and TRBJ2-5, with unresolved D. V lost 9 bases, J lost 0 bases, and 11 bases lay in between. CDR1 and CDR2 from the germline V gene are LNHNV and YYDKDF (reference sequence). This CDR3 is built from 13 residues.